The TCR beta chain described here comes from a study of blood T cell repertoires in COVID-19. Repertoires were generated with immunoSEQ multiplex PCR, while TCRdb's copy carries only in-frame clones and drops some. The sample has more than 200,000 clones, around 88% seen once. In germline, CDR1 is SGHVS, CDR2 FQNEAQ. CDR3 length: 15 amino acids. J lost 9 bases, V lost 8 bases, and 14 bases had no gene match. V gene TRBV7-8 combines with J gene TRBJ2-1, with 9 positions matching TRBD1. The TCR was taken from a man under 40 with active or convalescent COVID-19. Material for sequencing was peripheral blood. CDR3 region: CASGQGNLGRGEQFF. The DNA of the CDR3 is TGTGCCAGCGGACAGGGGAATTTAGGCAGAGGTGAGCAGTTCTTC.